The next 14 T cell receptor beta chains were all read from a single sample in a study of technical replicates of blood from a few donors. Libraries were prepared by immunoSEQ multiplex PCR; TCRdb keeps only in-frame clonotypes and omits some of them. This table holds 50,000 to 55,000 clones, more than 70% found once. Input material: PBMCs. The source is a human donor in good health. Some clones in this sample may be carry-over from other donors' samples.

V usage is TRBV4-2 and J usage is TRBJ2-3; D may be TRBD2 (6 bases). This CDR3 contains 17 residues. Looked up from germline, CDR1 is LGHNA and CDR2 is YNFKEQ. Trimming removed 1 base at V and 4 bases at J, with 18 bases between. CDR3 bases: TGTGCCAGCAGCCAAGCGGGGGTGAGGCCCCTAGCAGATACGCAGTATTTT. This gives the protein CASSQAGVRPLADTQYF.

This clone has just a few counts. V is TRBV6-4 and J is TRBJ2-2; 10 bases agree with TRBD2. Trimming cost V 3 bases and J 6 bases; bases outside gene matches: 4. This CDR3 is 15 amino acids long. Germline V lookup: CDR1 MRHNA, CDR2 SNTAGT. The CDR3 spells CASSELAGVAGELFF. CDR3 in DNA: TGTGCCAGCAGTGAGCTAGCGGGAGTTGCCGGGGAGCTGTTTTTT.

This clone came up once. The CDR3 nucleotides read TGCGCCAGCAGCGCCAGACAGGGGTCCGCAAACACCATATATTTT. Encoded protein: CASSARQGSANTIYF. The chain links TRBV5-1 to TRBJ1-3; 8 bases map to TRBD1. After removal of 4 bases from V and 6 bases from J, the junction contained 9 bases not matched to a gene. Germline V gene sequence: CDR1 SGHRS, CDR2 YFSETQ. This CDR3 spans 15 amino acids.

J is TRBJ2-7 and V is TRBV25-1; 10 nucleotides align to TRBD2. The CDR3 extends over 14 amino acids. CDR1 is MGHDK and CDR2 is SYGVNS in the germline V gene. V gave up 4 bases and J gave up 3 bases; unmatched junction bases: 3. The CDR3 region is CASSAAGGFYEQYF. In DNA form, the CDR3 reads TGTGCCAGCAGTGCAGCGGGAGGGTTCTACGAGCAGTACTTC.

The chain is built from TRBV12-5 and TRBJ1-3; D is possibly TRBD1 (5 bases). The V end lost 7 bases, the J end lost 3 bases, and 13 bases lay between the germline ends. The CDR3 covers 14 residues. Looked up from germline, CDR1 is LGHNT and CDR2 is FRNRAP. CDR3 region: CASAVGGIGNTIYF. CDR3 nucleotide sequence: TGTGCTAGTGCCGTCGGGGGGATTGGAAACACCATATATTTT.

The CDR3 DNA follows: TGTGCCAGCAGTTCGGGACAGGGGGTTTCACCCCTCCACTTT. It specifies CASSSGQGVSPLHF. The rearrangement uses TRBV6-5 and TRBJ1-6; 11 bases are a match to TRBD1. V shed 4 bases, J shed 9 bases, and the junction held 2 bases outside the gene matches. Germline values: CDR1 MNHEY, CDR2 SVGAGI. This CDR3 comprises 14 residues.

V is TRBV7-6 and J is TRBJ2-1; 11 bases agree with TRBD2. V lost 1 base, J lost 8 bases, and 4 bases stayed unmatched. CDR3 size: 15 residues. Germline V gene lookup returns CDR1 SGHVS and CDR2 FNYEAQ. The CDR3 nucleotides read TGTGCCAGCAGCTTAGTGTATAGCGGGAGGGATGAGCAGTTCTTC. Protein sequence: CASSLVYSGRDEQFF.

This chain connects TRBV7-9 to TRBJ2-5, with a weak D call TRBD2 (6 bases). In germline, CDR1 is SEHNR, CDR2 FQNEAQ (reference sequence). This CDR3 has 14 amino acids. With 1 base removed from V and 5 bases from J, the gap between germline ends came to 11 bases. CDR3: CASSLVTRWETQYF. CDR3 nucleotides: TGTGCCAGCAGCTTAGTGACTAGGTGGGAGACCCAGTACTTC.

The CDR3: CASSQDPTGTSGYQETQYF. In DNA, the CDR3 is TGCGCCAGCAGCCAAGATCCTACAGGGACTAGCGGGTACCAAGAGACCCAGTACTTC. This chain joins TRBV4-1 and TRBJ2-5, with TRBD2 identical over 12 bases. The CDR3 is 19 amino acids. The V gene end was trimmed by 0 bases and the J gene end by 0 bases; junction bases not matched to a gene: 8. CDR1 is MGHRA, CDR2 YSYEKL, per germline.

The CDR3 nucleotides read TGTGCCAGCAGCCCGAATACACAAAATGAGCAGTTCTTC. This codes for CASSPNTQNEQFF. The chain carries TRBV7-8 and TRBJ2-1; the D is unclear. V gave up 5 bases and J gave up 7 bases, with 12 bases separating them. Germline V lookup: CDR1 SGHVS, CDR2 FQNEAQ. This CDR3 is built from 13 residues.

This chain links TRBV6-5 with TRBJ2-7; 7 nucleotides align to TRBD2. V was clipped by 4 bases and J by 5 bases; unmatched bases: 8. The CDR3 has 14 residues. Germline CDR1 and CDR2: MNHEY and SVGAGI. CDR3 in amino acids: CASSSRLAAHEQYF. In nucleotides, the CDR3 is TGTGCCAGCAGTTCCCGACTAGCAGCACACGAGCAGTACTTC.

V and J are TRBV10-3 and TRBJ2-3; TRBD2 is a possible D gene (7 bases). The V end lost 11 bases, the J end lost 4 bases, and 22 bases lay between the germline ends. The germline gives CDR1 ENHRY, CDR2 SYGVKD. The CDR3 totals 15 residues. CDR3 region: CASQFNGGAPDTQYF. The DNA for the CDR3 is TGTGCCTCCCAGTTCAATGGGGGGGCCCCAGATACGCAGTATTTT.

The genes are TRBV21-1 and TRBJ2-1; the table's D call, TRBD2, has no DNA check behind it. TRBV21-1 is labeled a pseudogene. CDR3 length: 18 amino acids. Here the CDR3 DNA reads TGTGCCAGCAGCAAAGTAGAGGCGACTAGCGGAGGCCGGAATGAGCAGTTCTTC. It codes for CASSKVEATSGGRNEQFF.

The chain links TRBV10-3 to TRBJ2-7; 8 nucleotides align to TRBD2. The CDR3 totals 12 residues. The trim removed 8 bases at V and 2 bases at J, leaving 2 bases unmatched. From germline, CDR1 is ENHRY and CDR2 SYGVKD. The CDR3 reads CAIAGGAYEQYF. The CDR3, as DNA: TGTGCCATCGCGGGAGGAGCCTACGAGCAGTACTTC.